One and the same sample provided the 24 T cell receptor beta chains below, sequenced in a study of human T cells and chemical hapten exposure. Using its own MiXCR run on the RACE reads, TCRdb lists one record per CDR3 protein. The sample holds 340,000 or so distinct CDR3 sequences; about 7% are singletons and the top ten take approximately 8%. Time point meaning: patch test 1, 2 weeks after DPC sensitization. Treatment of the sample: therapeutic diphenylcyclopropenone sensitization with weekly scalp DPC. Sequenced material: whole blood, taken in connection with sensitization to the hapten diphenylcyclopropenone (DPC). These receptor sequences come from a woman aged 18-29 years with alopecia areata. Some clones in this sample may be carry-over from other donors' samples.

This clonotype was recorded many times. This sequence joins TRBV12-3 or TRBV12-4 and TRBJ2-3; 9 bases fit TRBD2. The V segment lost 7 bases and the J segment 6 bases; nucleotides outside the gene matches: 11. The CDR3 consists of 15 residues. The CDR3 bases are TGTGCCAGCAATCCCTGGGGGGCGGGAGGGGATACGCAGTATTTT. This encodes CASNPWGAGGDTQYF.

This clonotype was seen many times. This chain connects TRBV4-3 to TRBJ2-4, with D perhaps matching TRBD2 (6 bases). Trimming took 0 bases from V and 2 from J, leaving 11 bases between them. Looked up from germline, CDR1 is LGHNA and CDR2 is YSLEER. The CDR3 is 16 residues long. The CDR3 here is CASSQDLGGSKNIQYF. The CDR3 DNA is TGCGCCAGCAGCCAAGATCTTGGGGGGTCCAAAAACATTCAGTACTTC.

CDR3 nucleotide sequence: TGTGCCAGCACCCAAGGAACTGATTTAGGGGAGCAGTACTTC. Its translation: CASTQGTDLGEQYF. This rearrangement joins TRBV28 to TRBJ2-7, with D hard to call. The V end lost 7 bases, the J end lost 7 bases, and 20 bases lay between the germline ends. The CDR3 extends over 14 amino acids. CDR1 and CDR2 (germline): MDHEN, SYDVKM.

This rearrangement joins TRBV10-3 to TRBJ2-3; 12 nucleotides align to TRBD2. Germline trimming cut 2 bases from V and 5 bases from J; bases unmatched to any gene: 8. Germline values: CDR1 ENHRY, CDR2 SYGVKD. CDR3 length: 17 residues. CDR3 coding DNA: TGTGCCATCAGTGAGGGGAGACTAGCGGGGGTACGAGATACGCAGTATTTT. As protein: CAISEGRLAGVRDTQYF.

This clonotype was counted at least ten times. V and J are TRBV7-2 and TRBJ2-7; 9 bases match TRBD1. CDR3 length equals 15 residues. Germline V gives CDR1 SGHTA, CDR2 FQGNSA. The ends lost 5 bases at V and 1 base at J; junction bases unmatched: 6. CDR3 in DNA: TGTGCCAGCAGCCAAAGGGGGACAGGGTCCTACGAGCAGTACTTC. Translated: CASSQRGTGSYEQYF.

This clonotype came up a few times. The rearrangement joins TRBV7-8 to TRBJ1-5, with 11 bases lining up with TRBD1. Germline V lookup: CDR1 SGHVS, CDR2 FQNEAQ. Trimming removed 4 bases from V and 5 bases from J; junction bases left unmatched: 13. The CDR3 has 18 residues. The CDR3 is CASSSMRTGGLGDQPQHF. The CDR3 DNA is TGTGCCAGCAGCTCCATGCGGACAGGGGGCCTGGGGGATCAGCCCCAGCATTTT.

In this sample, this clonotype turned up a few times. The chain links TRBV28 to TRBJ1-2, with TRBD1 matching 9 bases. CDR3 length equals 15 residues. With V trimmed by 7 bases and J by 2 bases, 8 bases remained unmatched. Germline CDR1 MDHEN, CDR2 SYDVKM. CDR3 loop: CASTLLTGGNYGYTF. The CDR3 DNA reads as TGTGCCAGCACCCTCTTAACAGGGGGCAACTATGGCTACACCTTC.

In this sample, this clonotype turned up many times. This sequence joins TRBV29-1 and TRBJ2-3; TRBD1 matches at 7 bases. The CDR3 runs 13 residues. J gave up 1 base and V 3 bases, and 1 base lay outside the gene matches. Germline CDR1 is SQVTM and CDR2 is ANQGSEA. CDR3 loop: CSVDTGGTDTQYF. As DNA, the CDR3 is TGCAGCGTTGACACAGGGGGCACAGATACGCAGTATTTT.

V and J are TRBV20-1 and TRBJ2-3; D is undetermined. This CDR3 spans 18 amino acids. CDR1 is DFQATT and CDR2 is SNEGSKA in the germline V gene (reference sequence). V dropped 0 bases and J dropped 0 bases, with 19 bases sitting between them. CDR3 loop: CSARDLFFEDLSTDTQYF. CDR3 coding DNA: TGCAGTGCTAGAGACCTTTTCTTTGAGGATTTGAGCACAGATACGCAGTATTTT.

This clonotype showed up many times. For the CDR3, the DNA is TGTGCCAGCAGCCCCCGCGCAGGGGAGCGGATGAACACTGAAGCTTTCTTT. Protein product: CASSPRAGERMNTEAFF. This rearrangement joins TRBV7-3 to TRBJ1-1; D may be TRBD1 (6 bases). V dropped 5 bases and J dropped 0 bases, with 19 bases sitting between them. The CDR3 covers 17 residues. CDR1 and CDR2 from the germline V gene are SGHTA and FQGTGA.

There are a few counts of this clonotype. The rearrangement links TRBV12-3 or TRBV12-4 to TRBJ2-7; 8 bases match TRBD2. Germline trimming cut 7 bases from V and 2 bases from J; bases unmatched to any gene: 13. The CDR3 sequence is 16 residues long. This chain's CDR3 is CASTNPGGVQAYEQYF. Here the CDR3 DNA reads TGTGCCAGCACAAACCCGGGGGGGGTCCAAGCCTACGAGCAGTACTTC.

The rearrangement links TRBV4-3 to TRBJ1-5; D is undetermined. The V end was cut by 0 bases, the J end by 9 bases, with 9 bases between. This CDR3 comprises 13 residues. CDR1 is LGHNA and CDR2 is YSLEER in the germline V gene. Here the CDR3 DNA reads TGCGCCAGCAGCCAAGAATTGAAACGGCCCCAGCATTTT. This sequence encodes CASSQELKRPQHF.

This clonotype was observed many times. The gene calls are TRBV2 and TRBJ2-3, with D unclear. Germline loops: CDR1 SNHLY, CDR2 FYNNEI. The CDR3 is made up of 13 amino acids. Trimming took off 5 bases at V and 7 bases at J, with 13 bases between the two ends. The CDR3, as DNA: TGTGCCAGCAGTTTCGTTGGGTTAAATACGCAGTATTTT. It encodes CASSFVGLNTQYF.

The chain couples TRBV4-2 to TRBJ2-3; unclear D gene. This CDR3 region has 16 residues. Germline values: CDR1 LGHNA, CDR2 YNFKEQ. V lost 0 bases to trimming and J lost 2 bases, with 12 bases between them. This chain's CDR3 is CASSQEASRLTDTQYF. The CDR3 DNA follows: TGTGCCAGCAGCCAAGAAGCAAGCAGACTCACAGATACGCAGTATTTT.

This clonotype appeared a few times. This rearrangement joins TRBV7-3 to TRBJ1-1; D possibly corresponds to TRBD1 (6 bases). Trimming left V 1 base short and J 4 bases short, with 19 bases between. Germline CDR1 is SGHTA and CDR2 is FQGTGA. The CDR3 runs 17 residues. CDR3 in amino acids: CASSLNGNGGIGTEAFF. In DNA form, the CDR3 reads TGTGCCAGCAGCTTAAACGGCAACGGGGGCATAGGCACTGAAGCTTTCTTT. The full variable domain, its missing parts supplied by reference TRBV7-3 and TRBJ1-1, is GAGVSQTPSNKVTEKGKYVELRCDPISGHTALYWYRQSLGQGPEFLIYFQGTGAADDSGLPNDRFFAVRPEGSVSTLKIQRTERGDSAVYLCASSLNGNGGIGTEAFFGQGTRLTVV.

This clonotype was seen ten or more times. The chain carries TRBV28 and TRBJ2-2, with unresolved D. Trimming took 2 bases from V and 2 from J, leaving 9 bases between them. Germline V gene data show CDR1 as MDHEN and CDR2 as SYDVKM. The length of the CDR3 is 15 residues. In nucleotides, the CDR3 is TGTGCCAGCAGTTTAGGGCAGGTTAACACCGGGGAGCTGTTTTTT. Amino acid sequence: CASSLGQVNTGELFF.

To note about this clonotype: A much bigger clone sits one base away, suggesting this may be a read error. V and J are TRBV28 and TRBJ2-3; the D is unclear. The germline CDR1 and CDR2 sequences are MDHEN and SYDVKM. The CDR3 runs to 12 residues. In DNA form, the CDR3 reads TGTACCAGCACCTATCGCCCAGATACGCAGTATTTT. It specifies CTSTYRPDTQYF.

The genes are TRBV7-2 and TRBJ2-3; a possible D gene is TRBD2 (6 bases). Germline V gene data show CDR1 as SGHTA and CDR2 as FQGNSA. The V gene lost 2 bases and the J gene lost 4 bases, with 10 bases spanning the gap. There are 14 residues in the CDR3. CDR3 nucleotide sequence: TGTGCCAGCAGCTTAAGAGGGGAGGCAGATACGCAGTATTTT. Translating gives CASSLRGEADTQYF.

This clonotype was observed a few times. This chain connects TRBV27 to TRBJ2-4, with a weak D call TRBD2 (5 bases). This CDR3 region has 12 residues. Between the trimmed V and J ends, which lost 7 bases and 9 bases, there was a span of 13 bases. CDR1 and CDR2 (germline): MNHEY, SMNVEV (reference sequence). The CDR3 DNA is TGTGCCAGCAAGGGAGCCTGGGGCATTCAGTACTTC. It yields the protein CASKGAWGIQYF.

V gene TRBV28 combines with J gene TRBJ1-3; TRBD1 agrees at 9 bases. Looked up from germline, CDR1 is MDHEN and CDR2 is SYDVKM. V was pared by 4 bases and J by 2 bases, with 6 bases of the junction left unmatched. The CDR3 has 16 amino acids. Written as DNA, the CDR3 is TGTGCCAGCAGTTCAGGGACAGGGAACGCTGGAAACACCATATATTTT. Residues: CASSSGTGNAGNTIYF.

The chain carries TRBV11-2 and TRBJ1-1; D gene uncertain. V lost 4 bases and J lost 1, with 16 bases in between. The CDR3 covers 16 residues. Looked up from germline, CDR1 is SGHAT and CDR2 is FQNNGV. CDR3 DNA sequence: TGTGCCAGCAGCTCCCGGCGGTACGGATCGAACACTGAAGCTTTCTTT. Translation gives CASSSRRYGSNTEAFF.

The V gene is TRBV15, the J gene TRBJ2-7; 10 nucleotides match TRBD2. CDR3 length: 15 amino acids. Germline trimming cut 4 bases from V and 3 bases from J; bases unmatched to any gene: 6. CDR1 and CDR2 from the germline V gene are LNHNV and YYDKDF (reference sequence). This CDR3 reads CATSNLAGENYEQYF. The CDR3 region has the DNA TGTGCCACCAGCAACCTAGCGGGGGAAAACTACGAGCAGTACTTC.

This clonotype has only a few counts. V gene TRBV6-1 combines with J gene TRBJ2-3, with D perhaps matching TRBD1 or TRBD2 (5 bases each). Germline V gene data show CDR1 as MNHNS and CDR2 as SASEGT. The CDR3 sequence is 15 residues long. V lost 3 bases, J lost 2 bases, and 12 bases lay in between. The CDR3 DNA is TGTGCCAGCAGTGATGGGGGAACGATCACAGATACGCAGTATTTT. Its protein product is CASSDGGTITDTQYF.

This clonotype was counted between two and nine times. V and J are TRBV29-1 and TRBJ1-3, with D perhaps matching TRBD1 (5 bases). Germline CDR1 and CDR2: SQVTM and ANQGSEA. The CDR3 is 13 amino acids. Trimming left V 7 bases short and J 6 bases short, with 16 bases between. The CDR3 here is CSAARGALNTIYF. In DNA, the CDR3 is TGCAGCGCCGCGCGAGGGGCCTTAAACACCATATATTTT.